This T cell receptor (beta chain) was recorded in a study of OX40 agonist ivuxolimab in advanced cancers. TCRdb's copy holds only in-frame clones and misses some; the assay was immunoSEQ multiplex PCR. The sample has 75,000 to 95,000 clones, about 85% seen once. Trimming removed 6 bases from V and 5 bases from J; junction bases left unmatched: 9. The germline CDR1 and CDR2 sequences are MNHEY and SVGAGI. The CDR3 has 14 amino acids. The input for sequencing was CD4+ or CD8+ T cells sorted from blood, taken in a trial of the OX40 agonist ivuxolimab. The receptor comes from an adult with an advanced solid tumor such as melanoma, head and neck, liver or kidney cancer. The V call is TRBV6-5, the J call TRBJ1-1; 7 nucleotides line up with TRBD1. CDR3 amino acids: CASSLAGGGTEAFF. The DNA of the CDR3 is TGTGCCAGCAGCCTCGCAGGGGGGGGGACTGAAGCTTTCTTT.